Listed here is a single TCR beta chain. Its specificity is not known. Sequencing used immunoSEQ multiplex PCR; TCRdb keeps in-frame clones, though not all of them. Of approximately 2.1 million clones detected, more than 85% appear once; the ten largest clones hold under 0.45%. Investigators divided CD4+ cells into CD45RA+ naive and CD45RA-negative memory subsets. The sample originates from a study of shared clonotypes between healthy human individuals. On the study more broadly: CD8 memory received one plate per donor, CD8 naive two, CD4 memory three and CD4 naive three.

The germline gives CDR1 SGHTA, CDR2 FQGTGA. V shed 5 bases, J shed 10 bases, and the junction held 7 bases outside the gene matches. The CDR3 has 13 amino acids. Whole-study results and caveats: Clonotypes which were not shared had lower generation probabilities than clonotypes that all four donors shared. As a rule, naive subsets had a larger estimated richness than memory subsets.

The chain has TRBV7-3 and TRBJ2-4; 8 nucleotides match TRBD1. Sequenced material: naive CD4+ T cells from PBMCs. As for subset: CD45RA+ positively selected. The TCR originated in a man aged 18 to 30 in good health. Some clones in this sample may be carry-over from other donors' samples. The CDR3 nucleotides read TGTGCCAGCAGCCGTACAGGGGGGCTTATTCAGTACTTC. Translation gives CASSRTGGLIQYF.